The 9 T cell receptor beta chains reported below all come from one sample, sequenced in a study of blood T cell repertoires in COVID-19. Clones were sequenced by immunoSEQ multiplex PCR, and TCRdb holds only the in-frame ones, with some missing. Among 130,000 to 150,000 clones listed, around 80% were seen once. Sequenced sample: peripheral blood. The receptors derive from a man in his 70s who had recovered from COVID-19.

This chain joins TRBV3-1 (or the pseudogene TRBV3-2) and TRBJ1-6; possible D gene TRBD1, 6 bases. CDR1 is LGHDT, CDR2 YNNKEL, per germline (reference sequence). The CDR3 runs 16 residues. The V end was cut by 4 bases, the J end by 0 bases, with 10 bases between. The CDR3 DNA sequence: TGTGCCAGCAGCCGACAGGTCATCTCCTATAATTCACCCCTCCACTTT. Its translation is CASSRQVISYNSPLHF.

This chain links TRBV4-1 with TRBJ1-2, with D possibly matching TRBD1 (5 bases). Per the germline V gene, CDR1 is MGHRA and CDR2 is YSYEKL. The CDR3 has 15 amino acids. The V end was cut by 1 base, the J end by 6 bases, with 15 bases between. DNA for the CDR3: TGCGCCAGCAGCCAAGGCAGGGAAGTGTTCAATGGCTACACCTTC. Translating it yields CASSQGREVFNGYTF.

V and J are TRBV7-9 and TRBJ2-7; 8 bases fit TRBD1. Germline loops: CDR1 SEHNR, CDR2 FQNEAQ (reference sequence). The length of the CDR3 is 15 residues. J lost 3 bases, V lost 1 base, and 5 bases had no gene match. CDR3: CASSLVQGASYEQYF. CDR3 sequence (DNA): TGTGCCAGCAGCTTAGTCCAGGGGGCGAGCTACGAGCAGTACTTC.

The chain joins TRBV10-3 to TRBJ2-7; TRBD1 matches 7 bases. In germline, CDR1 is ENHRY, CDR2 SYGVKD. J lost 2 bases, V lost 10 bases, and 11 bases had no gene match. The CDR3 has 14 amino acids. The CDR3 here is CASKRQGRTYEQYF. In nucleotides, the CDR3 is TGTGCCAGCAAACGACAGGGTCGAACCTACGAGCAGTACTTC.

The count of this clone is one. This rearrangement joins TRBV2 to TRBJ1-4, with a weak D call TRBD1 (6 bases). The V end lost 7 bases, the J end lost 3 bases, and 15 bases lay between the germline ends. The germline CDR1 and CDR2 sequences are SNHLY and FYNNEI. This CDR3 spans 15 amino acids. The CDR3: CASTWGGGANEKLFF. CDR3 coding DNA: TGTGCCAGCACTTGGGGAGGGGGGGCTAATGAAAAACTGTTTTTT.

This chain joins TRBV4-2 and TRBJ2-1; TRBD2 aligns across 11 bases. This CDR3 contains 17 residues. Germline CDR1 reads LGHNA; CDR2 reads YNFKEQ. V gave up 2 bases and J gave up 3 bases; unmatched junction bases: 6. CDR3 DNA: TGTGCCAGCAGCCAACCGATGACTAGCGGGAACTACAATGAGCAGTTCTTC. Translation: CASSQPMTSGNYNEQFF.

V is TRBV19 and J is TRBJ2-3, with D possibly matching TRBD1 (7 bases). The V gene's germline CDR1 is LNHDA and CDR2 SQIVND (reference sequence). Trimming shortened V by 7 bases and J by 5 bases, and 16 bases separated the two germline ends. This CDR3 region has 14 residues. The CDR3 DNA reads as TGTGCCAGTACCAGGACAGGAGGGGGAGATACGCAGTATTTT. It encodes CASTRTGGGDTQYF.

V is TRBV27 and J is TRBJ2-6; TRBD2 might be the D (6 bases). Trimming pared 3 bases from V and 1 base from J, leaving 7 bases between. Germline values: CDR1 MNHEY, CDR2 SMNVEV (reference sequence). The CDR3 totals 15 residues. The CDR3 is CASSLGTSGANVLTF. In DNA form, the CDR3 reads TGTGCCAGCAGTTTGGGGACTTCTGGGGCCAACGTCCTGACTTTC.

The chain employs TRBV19 and TRBJ2-7; D not certain. V lost 1 base and J lost 5, with 12 bases in between. Germline lookup yields CDR1 LNHDA and CDR2 SQIVND (reference sequence). The CDR3 is 14 residues long. CDR3: CASSIVSTPHEQYF. As DNA, the CDR3 is TGTGCCAGTAGTATAGTCTCCACACCGCACGAGCAGTACTTC.